A selection of T cell receptor beta chains follows, all from one sample in a study of blood T cells in healthy people across ages. One entry per CDR3 protein, called by TCRdb with MiXCR from the 5' RACE reads. The sample yields over 950,000 distinct CDR3 sequences, around two fifths seen once. The sequenced material came from blood. These receptors all come from a man younger than 35 in good health. The CDR3 runs from the conserved cysteine through the conserved F or W. The D gene is left open where the match is weak. Size is stated for part of the rows, as once, few or many counts, or as a class when the clone is expanded.

CDR3 DNA: TGTGCCAGCAGACTTACGTTCAACTCCTACGAGCAGTACTTC
CDR3 protein: CASRLTFNSYEQYF
D gene: .
clone size: few
J gene: TRBJ2-7
V gene: TRBV27

CDR3 DNA: TGCGCCAGCAGCCGCGAAACAGACGGCGGCTACACCTTC
CDR3 protein: CASSRETDGGYTF
D gene: .
clone size: .
J gene: TRBJ1-2
V gene: TRBV4-1

CDR3 DNA: TGTGCCAGCACCACCGGGGACAGCGCAGATATGCAGTATTTT
CDR3 protein: CASTTGDSADMQYF
D gene: TRBD1
clone size: .
J gene: TRBJ2-3
V gene: TRBV12-3/TRBV12-4

CDR3 DNA: TGTGCCAGCAGGAGAGTGACTGAAGCTTTCTTT
CDR3 protein: CASRRVTEAFF
D gene: .
clone size: .
J gene: TRBJ1-1
V gene: TRBV27

CDR3 DNA: TGCGCCAGCAGCTTAGGACTAACCTACGAGCAGTACTTC
CDR3 protein: CASSLGLTYEQYF
D gene: .
clone size: many
J gene: TRBJ2-7
V gene: TRBV5-1

CDR3 DNA: TGCAGTGCTAGGGGGGTTATTCCTGGCACAGATACGCAGTATTTT
CDR3 protein: CSARGVIPGTDTQYF
D gene: .
clone size: .
J gene: TRBJ2-3
V gene: TRBV20-1

CDR3 DNA: TGTGCCAGCAGTTACTGGGGACGGGGCGAACTGAACACTGGAGCTTTCTTT
CDR3 protein: CASSYWGRGELNTGAFF
D gene: .
clone size: .
J gene: TRBJ1-1
V gene: TRBV6-6

CDR3 DNA: TGCAGTGCTAACAAGGGGGCCGGGGACGGTAATTCACCCCTCCACTTT
CDR3 protein: CSANKGAGDGNSPLHF
D gene: TRBD1
clone size: few
J gene: TRBJ1-6
V gene: TRBV20-1

CDR3 DNA: TGTGCCAGCAGCCGGGACAGGTACTCGAATCAGCCCCAGCATTTT
CDR3 protein: CASSRDRYSNQPQHF
D gene: TRBD1
clone size: few
J gene: TRBJ1-5
V gene: TRBV6-5

CDR3 DNA: TGTGCCAGCAGTTATCGCATGCCAGGCCAAGAGACCCAGTTCTTC
CDR3 protein: CASSYRMPGQETQFF
D gene: .
clone size: .
J gene: TRBJ2-1
V gene: TRBV6-6

CDR3 DNA: TGTGCCAGCCGGCCGGGACAGGGAGGTAATCAGCCCCAGCATTTT
CDR3 protein: CASRPGQGGNQPQHF
D gene: TRBD1
clone size: .
J gene: TRBJ1-5
V gene: TRBV18

CDR3 DNA: TGTGCCAGCCCCCTGGAGGCCTACGAGCAGTACTTC
CDR3 protein: CASPLEAYEQYF
D gene: .
clone size: .
J gene: TRBJ2-7
V gene: TRBV4-2

CDR3 DNA: TGTGCCAGCAGCCAGGTCAGGGGCCTGTCTAGCACAGATACGCAGTATTTT
CDR3 protein: CASSQVRGLSSTDTQYF
D gene: .
clone size: many
J gene: TRBJ2-3
V gene: TRBV6-1

CDR3 DNA: TGCAGTGCTAGAGGGTTTAGCGGGGGAGGCACAGATACGCAGTATTTT
CDR3 protein: CSARGFSGGGTDTQYF
D gene: TRBD2
clone size: .
J gene: TRBJ2-3
V gene: TRBV20-1

CDR3 DNA: TGCAGTGCTAGATCGACTAGAGTGGAGGAGACCCAGTACTTC
CDR3 protein: CSARSTRVEETQYF
D gene: .
clone size: .
J gene: TRBJ2-5
V gene: TRBV20-1

CDR3 DNA: TGTGCCAGCAGCTTAGCTTCTGGCAGACACCAAGAGACCCAGTACTTC
CDR3 protein: CASSLASGRHQETQYF
D gene: .
clone size: few
J gene: TRBJ2-5
V gene: TRBV7-8

CDR3 DNA: TGTGCCAGCAGTTTTAGGGGGCGGGTAGAAGAGACCCAGTACTTC
CDR3 protein: CASSFRGRVEETQYF
D gene: TRBD1
clone size: few
J gene: TRBJ2-5
V gene: TRBV28

CDR3 DNA: TGCGCCAGCAGCCAAGAACTCGGGTTCGGTTCACCCCTCCACTTT
CDR3 protein: CASSQELGFGSPLHF
D gene: .
clone size: .
J gene: TRBJ1-6
V gene: TRBV4-3

CDR3 DNA: TGCAGTGCTACCGGGGGGACAGGGACCCAGCCCCAGCATTTT
CDR3 protein: CSATGGTGTQPQHF
D gene: TRBD1
clone size: .
J gene: TRBJ1-5
V gene: TRBV20-1

CDR3 DNA: TGTGCCAGCAGCTTCGATCGGACAGGGCCAAGGTGGAACACAGATACGCAGTATTTT
CDR3 protein: CASSFDRTGPRWNTDTQYF
D gene: TRBD1
clone size: .
J gene: TRBJ2-3
V gene: TRBV7-2

CDR3 DNA: TGCAGTGCTAACTCCGGGACAGCTACCTACGAGCAGTACTTC
CDR3 protein: CSANSGTATYEQYF
D gene: TRBD1
clone size: .
J gene: TRBJ2-7
V gene: TRBV20-1

CDR3 DNA: TGCAGTGCCCGGACTAGCATTGGGAACAATGAGCAGTTCTTC
CDR3 protein: CSARTSIGNNEQFF
D gene: TRBD2
clone size: .
J gene: TRBJ2-1
V gene: TRBV20-1

CDR3 DNA: TGTGCCAGCAGCTTCTACCCGACTAGCGGGGGACCATACGAGCAGTACTTC
CDR3 protein: CASSFYPTSGGPYEQYF
D gene: TRBD2
clone size: .
J gene: TRBJ2-7
V gene: TRBV7-2

CDR3 DNA: TGTGCCAGCAGTTACCCCAAGGGTGAAGCTTTCTTT
CDR3 protein: CASSYPKGEAFF
D gene: .
clone size: .
J gene: TRBJ1-1
V gene: TRBV6-5

CDR3 DNA: TGTGCCAGCAGCCCCCTGGGGAGGACTGAAGCTTTCTTT
CDR3 protein: CASSPLGRTEAFF
D gene: .
clone size: few
J gene: TRBJ1-1
V gene: TRBV12-3/TRBV12-4

CDR3 DNA: TGCGCCAGCAGCCAAGATCCCACCGTCTATAATTCACCCCTCCACTTT
CDR3 protein: CASSQDPTVYNSPLHF
D gene: .
clone size: .
J gene: TRBJ1-6
V gene: TRBV4-3

CDR3 DNA: TGCGCCAGCCGCCCCGACAGGGATAACACTGAAGCTTTCTTT
CDR3 protein: CASRPDRDNTEAFF
D gene: TRBD1
clone size: .
J gene: TRBJ1-1
V gene: TRBV5-1

CDR3 DNA: TGTGCCAGCAGTTATAACAGGGATACGCAGTATTTT
CDR3 protein: CASSYNRDTQYF
D gene: .
clone size: .
J gene: TRBJ2-3
V gene: TRBV6-2/TRBV6-3

CDR3 DNA: TGTGCCAGCCGACTTGGGGGGGGGAACACTGAAGCTTTCTTT
CDR3 protein: CASRLGGGNTEAFF
D gene: .
clone size: .
J gene: TRBJ1-1
V gene: TRBV5-6

CDR3 DNA: TGTGCCAGCAGTTGGGGACAGGGCGTCAATCAGCCCCAGCATTTT
CDR3 protein: CASSWGQGVNQPQHF
D gene: TRBD1
clone size: many
J gene: TRBJ1-5
V gene: TRBV5-6

CDR3 DNA: TGCAGTGCTCGCCCCCCTACAGGTTCCTTAGAGACCCAGTACTTC
CDR3 protein: CSARPPTGSLETQYF
D gene: .
clone size: .
J gene: TRBJ2-5
V gene: TRBV20-1

CDR3 DNA: TGTGCCAGTGGGGGGTTTCGGAACACTGAAGCTTTCTTT
CDR3 protein: CASGGFRNTEAFF
D gene: .
clone size: .
J gene: TRBJ1-1
V gene: TRBV7-2

CDR3 DNA: TGTGCCACCAGCAGAGGGATCAGGGGGCCTTACAATGAGCAGTTCTTC
CDR3 protein: CATSRGIRGPYNEQFF
D gene: TRBD1
clone size: .
J gene: TRBJ2-1
V gene: TRBV15

CDR3 DNA: TGTGCCAGCAGCCTTACAGGGGACGTGAACACTGAAGCTTTCTTT
CDR3 protein: CASSLTGDVNTEAFF
D gene: TRBD1
clone size: few
J gene: TRBJ1-1
V gene: TRBV12-3/TRBV12-4

CDR3 DNA: TGCAGTGCTAGTCAAGGCGGGGGGCTAGCCACAGATACGCAGTATTTT
CDR3 protein: CSASQGGGLATDTQYF
D gene: TRBD2
clone size: .
J gene: TRBJ2-3
V gene: TRBV20-1

CDR3 DNA: TGTGCCAGCAGTTCCCGGGTCGCCCCACCTCACTATGGCTACACCTTC
CDR3 protein: CASSSRVAPPHYGYTF
D gene: .
clone size: .
J gene: TRBJ1-2
V gene: TRBV27

CDR3 DNA: TGCAGTGCTTCTTCCGCTAGCTCCGGGGAGCTGTTTTTT
CDR3 protein: CSASSASSGELFF
D gene: .
clone size: few
J gene: TRBJ2-2
V gene: TRBV20-1

CDR3 DNA: TGTGCCCGCAGTTTTTCCGCTTATAATTCACCCCTCCACTTT
CDR3 protein: CARSFSAYNSPLHF
D gene: .
clone size: .
J gene: TRBJ1-6
V gene: TRBV27

CDR3 DNA: TGTGCCAGCAGTTCCCCCGGACAGGGGGCGGGTGGCTACACCTTC
CDR3 protein: CASSSPGQGAGGYTF
D gene: TRBD1
clone size: few
J gene: TRBJ1-2
V gene: TRBV12-3/TRBV12-4

CDR3 DNA: TGTGCCAGCAGCGATACAGGGGGCCCATTGAAGACCCAGTTCTTC
CDR3 protein: CASSDTGGPLKTQFF
D gene: TRBD1
clone size: .
J gene: TRBJ2-1
V gene: TRBV11-1